This T cell receptor (beta chain) comes out of a study of OX40 agonist ivuxolimab in advanced cancers. About the study: Earlier anti-PD-1, anti-PD-L1 or anti-CTLA-4 therapy was permitted; 35% to 50% had received some. Study findings and constraints: On average, a greater number of expanded clones characterised CD8+ T cells relative to CD4+. At 0.1 to 3.0 mg/kg and by week 6, clonal expansion occurred in CD4+ and CD8+ blood T cells.

Remarks on this clone: The antigen is undetermined.

The CDR3 has 15 residues. CDR1 is SGDLS, CDR2 YYNGEE, per germline. V lost 1 base to trimming and J lost 0 bases, with 7 bases between them. The method was immunoSEQ multiplex PCR; TCRdb's version includes in-frame clones alone and lacks a portion of them. Altogether about 76,000 clones are present, roughly 88% being singletons, with the ten largest covering about 1%. The material sequenced was CD4+ or CD8+ T cells sorted from blood, taken in a trial of the OX40 agonist ivuxolimab. The chain is built from TRBV9 and TRBJ2-2; possible D gene TRBD1, 6 bases. The clonotype was recovered from an adult with an advanced solid tumor such as melanoma, head and neck, liver or kidney cancer. This CDR3 reads CASSVKGANTGELFF. Here the CDR3 DNA reads TGTGCCAGCAGCGTAAAGGGGGCGAACACCGGGGAGCTGTTTTTT.